This TCR beta chain originates from a study of response to subunit inactivated influenza vaccine. TCRdb re-derived calls from the RT-PCR reads in MiXCR, one entry per CDR3 protein. The repertoire holds approximately 530,000 distinct CDR3 sequences, with 10% to 15% as singletons. The TCR sequence derives from a man between 50 and 59 years old who received an inactivated influenza vaccine. Sequences were derived from PBMCs from blood, sampled roughly 6 weeks after vaccination.

CDR3: CASSPPGLAGVEQYF. For the CDR3, the DNA is TGTGCCAGCAGTCCGCCGGGACTAGCGGGAGTCGAGCAGTACTTC. The chain combines TRBV6-1 with TRBJ2-7, with TRBD2 matching over 14 bases. Trimming took 5 bases from V and 6 from J; bases not matched to a gene: 6. CDR1 is MNHNS and CDR2 is SASEGT in the germline V gene. This CDR3 has 15 amino acids.